This TCR beta chain is from a study of cytomegalovirus exposure and HLA in healthy donors. General study results and limits: High specificity and sensitivity for cytomegalovirus status were reported for the classifier. According to the study, 160 or so TCR beta chains were cytomegalovirus-associated. For most TCR sequences rarity was the rule, although some public TCRs occurred in many donors.

Germline V gene data show CDR1 as PRHDT and CDR2 as FYEKMQ (reference sequence). The CDR3 length is 13 residues. V lost 5 bases and J lost 7; bases outside the gene matches: 4. Assay used: immunoSEQ multiplex PCR; TCRdb lists only in-frame clones, some missing. The table has a few hundred thousand clones, roughly 87% seen once. Regarding this clone: Antigen specificity is unknown.

The chain carries TRBV13 and TRBJ2-1; 8 positions agree with TRBD2. Input material: PBMCs. This receptor was obtained from a man in his late teens or twenties in good health and CMV-seropositive. Here the CDR3 reads CASSPGLGNEQFF. The CDR3 DNA reads TGTGCCAGCAGCCCGGGACTAGGGAATGAGCAGTTCTTC. The complete variable domain, with remaining parts taken from reference TRBV13 and TRBJ2-1, reads AAGVIQSPRHLIKEKRETATLKCYPIPRHDTVYWYQQGPGQDPQFLISFYEKMQSDKGSIPDRFSAQQFSDYHSELNMSSLELGDSALYFCASSPGLGNEQFFGPGTRLTVL.